This T cell receptor (beta chain) was identified during a study of blood T cell repertoires in COVID-19. Study background: T cells, B-cell-depleted T cells, or PBMCs provided the cDNA or gDNA that served as material.

Assay used: immunoSEQ multiplex PCR; TCRdb lists only in-frame clones, some missing. The sample carries nearly 300,000 clones, just under 90% recorded once. With 5 bases clipped from V and 5 bases from J, the junction kept 11 bases outside the gene matches. The germline CDR1 and CDR2 sequences are MDHEN and SYDVKM. This CDR3 contains 15 residues. This clone showed up just a few times. People in the exposed group encountered a COVID-19 case within 2 weeks before entering the study. Source material: PBMCs or T cells enriched from blood (not recorded which). The chain is built from TRBV28 and TRBJ1-2; 7 bases fit TRBD1. The TCR was taken from a woman aged 45 to 65 who had been exposed to COVID-19. The CDR3, as DNA: TGTGCCAGCAGTCAACATACCGGGACAGCTTATGGCTACACCTTC. This gives the protein CASSQHTGTAYGYTF.